These T cell receptor beta chains were read from a single sample in a study of blood T cell repertoires in COVID-19. Method: immunoSEQ multiplex PCR; TCRdb's copy keeps in-frame clones and lacks some. Counted here are 270,000 or so clones, roughly 85% occurring once; the ten biggest clones make up 5% to 8%. The source material was PBMCs or T cells enriched from blood (not recorded which). The receptor source for this set is a woman aged 50 to 65 who had been exposed to COVID-19. Both conserved end residues are part of each CDR3. The D gene is left open where the match is weak. Size tells how often a clone was seen (once, few, many) or the class of an expanded clone, and some rows leave it out.

TRBJ1-2	TRBD1	.	TRBV12-3/TRBV12-4	TGTGCCAGCAGTCTAAACAGGGGTACTGGCTACACCTTC	CASSLNRGTGYTF
TRBJ1-1	TRBD1	.	TRBV28	TGTGCCAGCAGTCCCAGGACAGGACGGAACACTGAAGCTTTCTTT	CASSPRTGRNTEAFF
TRBJ2-4	.	.	TRBV2	TGTGCCAGCAGCTTCCTTCCCCAATTGACGGGACACCATCAGTACTTC	CASSFLPQLTGHHQYF
TRBJ2-7	.	.	TRBV6-5	TGTGCCAGCGGGAGGGGGACCCAGCTCTACGAGCAGTACTTC	CASGRGTQLYEQYF
TRBJ1-2	.	.	TRBV2	TGTGCCAGCAGCTTCTCAGGGTATGGCTACACCTTC	CASSFSGYGYTF
TRBJ1-4	.	.	TRBV20-1	TGCAGTGCTAGTCCGATCACAGGGACTAATGAAAAACTGTTTTTT	CSASPITGTNEKLFF
TRBJ1-6	.	once	TRBV13	TGTGCCAGCAGCTTCCACGGGGATTCACCCCTCCACTTT	CASSFHGDSPLHF
TRBJ2-7	.	.	TRBV5-1	TGCGCCAGCGGTCTCAGGGCCTCCTACGAGCAGTACTTC	CASGLRASYEQYF
TRBJ1-1	.	.	TRBV18	TGTGCCAGCTCACCCGCGGGGAACACTGAAGCTTTCTTT	CASSPAGNTEAFF
TRBJ2-3	.	many	TRBV30	TGTGCCTGGAGTGACGGGGGAGATACGCAGTATTTT	CAWSDGGDTQYF
TRBJ2-7	TRBD1	.	TRBV6-2/TRBV6-3	TGTGCCAGCACCCCACAGGGGAAGGTTTACGAGCAGTACTTC	CASTPQGKVYEQYF
TRBJ2-7	.	.	TRBV12-3/TRBV12-4	TGTGCCAGCAGGGGCAGTAACACAGAGCAGTACTTC	CASRGSNTEQYF
TRBJ2-7	TRBD1	once	TRBV7-8	TGTGCCAGCAGCTTAGGGGGACAGACCTACGAGCAGTACTTC	CASSLGGQTYEQYF
TRBJ2-2	.	.	TRBV9	TGTGCCAGCAGCGTTGGGAGCGGGGAGCTGTTTTTT	CASSVGSGELFF
TRBJ1-1	.	.	TRBV10-2	TGCGCCAGCAGGATGACAGTAAGCTCATGGGCTTTCTTT	CASRMTVSSWAFF
TRBJ2-3	TRBD2	.	TRBV7-9	TGTGCCAGCAGCGCAGGACTAGCGGGGGGCACAGATACGCAGTATTTT	CASSAGLAGGTDTQYF
TRBJ2-7	.	.	TRBV19	TGTGCCAGTAGTCCCGACTCAGCGGCAACCTACGAGCAGTACTTC	CASSPDSAATYEQYF
TRBJ1-1	TRBD1	once	TRBV9	TGTGCCAGCAGCGCGGGACAGTACACTGAAGCTTTCTTT	CASSAGQYTEAFF
TRBJ1-1	.	once	TRBV14	TGTGCCAGCAGCCAAGAAACTCGGAACACTGAAGCTTTCTTT	CASSQETRNTEAFF
TRBJ1-2	TRBD1	.	TRBV29-1	TGCAGCGTGAATCAGGGGGCCTATGGCTACACCTTC	CSVNQGAYGYTF
TRBJ1-5	.	.	TRBV6-2/TRBV6-3	TGTGCCAGCAGTTCTCACCGGGACTCATCCTATAGCAATCAGCCCCAGCATTTT	CASSSHRDSSYSNQPQHF
TRBJ1-1	TRBD1	.	TRBV9	TGTGCCAGCAGCACCAGGCCAGGGGGCGAAACTTTCTTT	CASSTRPGGETFF
TRBJ1-3	TRBD1	.	TRBV5-1	TGCGCCAGCAGCTTGAGGGGACAGGGGGCGAGCTCTGGAAACACCATATATTTT	CASSLRGQGASSGNTIYF
TRBJ2-7	TRBD2	.	TRBV14	TGTGCCAGCAGCCAACTCGGGGGGGCGGCCAACGAGCAGTACTTC	CASSQLGGAANEQYF
TRBJ2-7	.	.	TRBV21-1	TGTGCCAGCAGCACAAGCGCCAGCGAGGGAGTTTACCACTACGAGCAGTACTTC	CASSTSASEGVYHYEQYF
TRBJ1-2	.	.	TRBV10-3	TGTGCCATCAGCGAAGGGGGGGAATATGGCTACACCTTC	CAISEGGEYGYTF
TRBJ2-3	.	.	TRBV12-5	TGTGCTAGTGGTTTGGCGGACTATTTCACAGATACGCAGTATTTT	CASGLADYFTDTQYF
TRBJ2-5	TRBD2	once	TRBV7-6	TGTGCCAGCAGCCCCGTAGCGGGGGGGCGGGAGACCCAGTACTTC	CASSPVAGGRETQYF
TRBJ2-1	TRBD1	.	TRBV29-1	TGCAGCGTTGAAGGTACTCCGGGACAGGGGGCGCGAGAGCAGTTCTTC	CSVEGTPGQGAREQFF
TRBJ2-1	.	.	TRBV7-9	TGTGCCAGCAGCTTTATTGGCCGGGGGGCCTCCTACAATGAGCAGTTCTTC	CASSFIGRGASYNEQFF
TRBJ1-2	TRBD1	.	TRBV27	TGTGCCAGCAGTACGACAGGGTCTAACTATGGCTACACCTTC	CASSTTGSNYGYTF
TRBJ2-2	.	.	TRBV19	TGTGCCAGTAGTACCTACCGGAGGTCGGACACCGGGGAGCTGTTTTTT	CASSTYRRSDTGELFF
TRBJ2-1	TRBD1	.	TRBV29-1	TGCAGTGGGACAGGGCCCAGCTCCTACAATGAGCAGTTCTTC	CSGTGPSSYNEQFF
TRBJ1-5	TRBD1	.	TRBV6-1	TGTGCCAGCAGTGAACAGGGGGGTAATCAGCCCCAGCATTTT	CASSEQGGNQPQHF
TRBJ1-5	.	.	TRBV6-2/TRBV6-3	TGTGCCAGCAGTTACTCCCCCAACCCCTACAATCAGCCCCAGCATTTT	CASSYSPNPYNQPQHF
TRBJ2-7	TRBD2	.	TRBV5-5	TGTGCCAGCAGCCCCGGGGGGGGGCTTTACGAGCAGTACTTC	CASSPGGGLYEQYF
TRBJ2-7	TRBD1	.	TRBV27	TGTGCCAGCGGTTGGGACAGTACCTACGAGCAGTACTTC	CASGWDSTYEQYF
TRBJ2-7	.	.	TRBV30	TGTGCCTGGAGCGTAGGGGGAGCCTACGAGCAGTACTTC	CAWSVGGAYEQYF
TRBJ1-5	TRBD1	few	TRBV5-1	TGCGCCAGCAGCTTTCTTTCCGGGACAGGGGGCAATCAGCCCCAGCATTTT	CASSFLSGTGGNQPQHF
TRBJ1-2	TRBD1	once	TRBV19	TGTGCCAGTAACTCCGGGACAGGGGTAGGAGGCTACACCTTC	CASNSGTGVGGYTF
TRBJ2-3	.	.	TRBV7-9	TGTGCCAGCAGCTTTGATAGCGGTTACACAGATACGCAGTATTTT	CASSFDSGYTDTQYF
TRBJ2-3	.	.	TRBV7-9	TGTGCCAGCAGCTACATAGGGGCTAGGGATACGCAGTATTTT	CASSYIGARDTQYF
TRBJ2-2	.	once	TRBV5-1	TGCGCCAGCAGCTTGGCCATAATGATCCGGGGGGAGCTGTTTTTT	CASSLAIMIRGELFF
TRBJ1-4	.	.	TRBV7-4	TGTGCCAGCAGCTTAGGGGGAGTAACAGGGTTGTCTCGAGAAAAACTGTTTTTT	CASSLGGVTGLSREKLFF
TRBJ1-1	.	once	TRBV11-2	TGTGCCAGCAGCCGGGGGGGGATGGTCGGGACTGAAGCTTTCTTT	CASSRGGMVGTEAFF
TRBJ1-3	TRBD1	.	TRBV7-9	TGTGCCAGCAGCTTTACCAGGACAGGGATGAGATCTGGAAACACCATATATTTT	CASSFTRTGMRSGNTIYF
TRBJ1-1	.	.	TRBV5-1	TGCGCCAGCAGCTGGGCGGGACCTCTGAACACTGAAGCTTTCTTT	CASSWAGPLNTEAFF
TRBJ2-3	.	.	TRBV5-1	TGCGCCAGCAGCTTGGACCTAGCAAGGAGCACAGATACGCAGTATTTT	CASSLDLARSTDTQYF
TRBJ2-2	.	few	TRBV5-1	TGCGCCAGCAGCTCATGGGTCCAGGGGACCGGGGAGCTGTTTTTT	CASSSWVQGTGELFF
TRBJ1-2	.	.	TRBV6-5	TGTGCCAGCAGGGAGACAGGCTCGAAGTATGGCTACACCTTC	CASRETGSKYGYTF
TRBJ2-7	TRBD1	.	TRBV10-3	TGTGCCATCGCGGGACAGGCCGCCAACGAGCAGTACTTC	CAIAGQAANEQYF
TRBJ2-1	.	.	TRBV6-5	TGTGCCAGCAGTTATGTGGCAGGGGTTAATGAGCAGTTCTTC	CASSYVAGVNEQFF
TRBJ1-5	.	.	TRBV6-2/TRBV6-3	TGTGCCAGCAGCCCTAGACCCGGGGGGGGCAGCAATCAGCCCCAGCATTTT	CASSPRPGGGSNQPQHF
TRBJ2-7	.	.	TRBV12-3/TRBV12-4	TGTGCCAGCAGTTTCCAGGGTAGTTACGAGCAGTACTTC	CASSFQGSYEQYF
TRBJ1-1	.	.	TRBV4-1	TGCGCCAGCAGCCAACTCTCGGTTGTGAACACTGAAGCTTTCTTT	CASSQLSVVNTEAFF
TRBJ2-4	TRBD1	.	TRBV3-1/TRBV3-2	TGTGCCAGCAGCCATACATCCGGGACAGGGGTCAAAAACATTCAGTACTTC	CASSHTSGTGVKNIQYF
TRBJ2-3	TRBD1	.	TRBV18	TGTGCCAGCTCACCGAGGACAGGAGATACGCAGTATTTT	CASSPRTGDTQYF
TRBJ2-2	.	.	TRBV2	TGTGCCAGCAGAGTCATCCGAGATAACGGGGAGCTGTTTTTT	CASRVIRDNGELFF
TRBJ2-2	.	.	TRBV19	TGTGCCAGTACCCCTCGCACCGGGGAGCTGTTTTTT	CASTPRTGELFF
TRBJ1-1	.	.	TRBV5-4	TGTGCCAGCAGCGGAGAACAGGGACCGAACACTGAAGCTTTCTTT	CASSGEQGPNTEAFF